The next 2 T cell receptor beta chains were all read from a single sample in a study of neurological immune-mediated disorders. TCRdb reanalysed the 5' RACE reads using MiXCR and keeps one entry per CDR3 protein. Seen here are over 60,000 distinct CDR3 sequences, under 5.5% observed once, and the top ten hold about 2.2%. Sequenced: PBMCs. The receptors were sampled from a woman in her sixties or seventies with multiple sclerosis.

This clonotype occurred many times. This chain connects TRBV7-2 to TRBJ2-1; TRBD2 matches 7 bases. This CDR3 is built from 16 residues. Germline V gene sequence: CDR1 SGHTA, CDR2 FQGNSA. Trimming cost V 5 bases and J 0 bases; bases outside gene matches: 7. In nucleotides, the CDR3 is TGTGCCAGCAGCACTAAGCGGGGCCCCTCCTACAATGAGCAGTTCTTC. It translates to CASSTKRGPSYNEQFF.

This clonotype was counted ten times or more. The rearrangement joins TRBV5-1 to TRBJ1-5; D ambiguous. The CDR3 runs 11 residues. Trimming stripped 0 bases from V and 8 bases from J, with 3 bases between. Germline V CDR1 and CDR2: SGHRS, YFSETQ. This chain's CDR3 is CASSLVEPQHF. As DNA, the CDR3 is TGCGCCAGCAGCTTGGTGGAGCCCCAGCATTTT.